These T cell receptor beta chains were read from a single sample in a study of blood T cell repertoires in COVID-19. TCRdb's table, derived via immunoSEQ multiplex PCR, lists solely in-frame clones and lacks some. This table holds 100,000 to 150,000 clones, roughly 90% found once. Sample: peripheral blood. The source of these receptors is a man in his fifties with acute or convalescent COVID-19. Both conserved end residues are part of each CDR3. The order of the fields is J gene, clone size, V gene, D gene, CDR3 protein, CDR3 DNA. D genes are given only for firm matches. Clone sizes are given selectively: once, few, many, or a class where the clone is expanded.

TRBJ2-7 | few | TRBV7-9 | TRBD2 | CASTGLAGGPDEQYF | TGTGCCAGCACCGGACTAGCGGGAGGGCCCGACGAGCAGTACTTC
TRBJ1-3 | NA | TRBV7-9 | NA | CASSIIRGAAGNTIYF | TGTGCCAGCAGCATCATCCGGGGGGCGGCTGGAAACACCATATATTTT
TRBJ2-7 | NA | TRBV5-4 | NA | CASSRLENMGYEQYF | TGTGCCAGCAGCCGACTAGAAAATATGGGCTACGAGCAGTACTTC
TRBJ2-4 | NA | TRBV21-1 | NA | CASKADRKNIQYF | TGTGCCAGCAAAGCGGACAGGAAAAACATTCAGTACTTC
TRBJ1-2 | NA | TRBV10-1 | TRBD1 | CASSPDRGYGYTF | TGCGCCAGCAGTCCCGACAGGGGCTATGGCTACACCTTC
TRBJ1-1 | NA | TRBV28 | TRBD1 | CASSQYGTGHMNTEAFF | TGTGCCAGCAGTCAATACGGGACAGGCCATATGAACACTGAAGCTTTCTTT
TRBJ1-1 | NA | TRBV7-9 | NA | CASSLEALGTEAFF | TGTGCCAGCAGCTTAGAGGCCCTAGGCACTGAAGCTTTCTTT
TRBJ2-3 | NA | TRBV7-9 | TRBD2 | CASSSGTSGTRSNTQYF | TGTGCCAGCAGCTCGGGGACTAGCGGGACCAGGTCGAATACGCAGTATTTT
TRBJ2-7 | NA | TRBV6-1 | TRBD2 | CASRAVRMTSGRNYEQYF | TGTGCCAGCCGTGCAGTGAGGATGACTAGCGGGAGGAACTACGAGCAGTACTTC
TRBJ1-5 | NA | TRBV6-6 | NA | CASSYSTGSGQPQHF | TGTGCCAGCAGTTACTCGACCGGGTCTGGTCAGCCCCAGCATTTT
TRBJ1-5 | NA | TRBV6-5 | NA | CASSYSSSSSNQPQHF | TGTGCCAGCAGTTACTCGTCTAGCTCCTCCAATCAGCCCCAGCATTTT
TRBJ2-5 | NA | TRBV6-5 | NA | CASTSGEETQYF | TGTGCCAGCACTTCAGGCGAAGAGACCCAGTACTTC
TRBJ2-7 | NA | TRBV29-1 | NA | CSAKSDSNSYEQYF | TGCAGCGCTAAGTCCGACTCCAACTCCTACGAGCAGTACTTC
TRBJ1-2 | NA | TRBV28 | NA | CASTSSDGQRGF | TGTGCCAGCACTAGTTCGGATGGACAGAGGGGCTTC
TRBJ1-3 | few | TRBV7-9 | NA | CASSLWGTSGNTIYF | TGTGCCAGCAGCTTATGGGGCACCTCTGGAAACACCATATATTTT
TRBJ2-1 | once | TRBV9 | TRBD2 | CASSVGASGYYNEQFF | TGTGCCAGCAGCGTAGGAGCTAGCGGGTACTACAATGAGCAGTTCTTC
TRBJ2-7 | NA | TRBV29-1 | TRBD2 | CSVLAGGNLQQYF | TGCAGCGTCTTAGCGGGGGGGAACCTCCAGCAGTACTTC
TRBJ2-3 | NA | TRBV29-1 | NA | CSVLGRRFPDTQYF | TGCAGCGTTTTAGGTCGGAGGTTTCCCGATACGCAGTATTTT
TRBJ1-1 | NA | TRBV6-5 | NA | CACQKGLNTEAFF | TGTGCCTGCCAGAAGGGGCTGAACACTGAAGCTTTCTTT
TRBJ1-1 | NA | TRBV6-5 | TRBD1 | CASNRGNTEAFF | TGTGCCAGCAACAGGGGGAACACTGAAGCTTTCTTT
TRBJ2-3 | NA | TRBV6-2/TRBV6-3 | TRBD2 | CASSYGGLAGDDTDTQYF | TGTGCCAGCAGTTACGGTGGGCTAGCGGGAGACGACACAGATACGCAGTATTTT
TRBJ2-5 | NA | TRBV14 | NA | CASSQERGFSRETQYF | TGTGCCAGCAGCCAAGAACGAGGGTTTAGTCGAGAGACCCAGTACTTC
TRBJ2-7 | NA | TRBV7-2 | NA | CASSLGGGAGFYEQYF | TGTGCCAGCAGCCTAGGGGGAGGGGCGGGCTTCTACGAGCAGTACTTC
TRBJ2-4 | NA | TRBV6-1 | TRBD2 | CASSVLAGGSKNIQYF | TGTGCCAGCAGTGTCCTAGCGGGTGGATCCAAAAACATTCAGTACTTC
TRBJ1-3 | NA | TRBV6-6 | TRBD1 | CASSYAGGISGNTIYF | TGTGCCAGCAGTTACGCAGGGGGGATCTCTGGAAACACCATATATTTT
TRBJ2-5 | NA | TRBV2 | TRBD1 | CASSQDRGWTQYF | TGTGCCAGCAGTCAAGACAGGGGTTGGACCCAGTACTTC
TRBJ1-1 | NA | TRBV27 | NA | CASSLVRNTEAFF | TGTGCCAGCAGTTTAGTGAGGAACACTGAAGCTTTCTTT
TRBJ1-5 | NA | TRBV28 | TRBD1 | CASSYGTAIPAQHF | TGTGCCAGCAGTTATGGGACAGCCATCCCAGCCCAGCATTTT
TRBJ2-3 | NA | TRBV7-9 | TRBD1 | CASSSTGGSTDTQYF | TGTGCCAGCAGCTCCACAGGGGGATCCACAGATACGCAGTATTTT
TRBJ1-2 | NA | TRBV6-1 | TRBD1 | CASSEANRGGNYGYTF | TGTGCCAGCAGTGAAGCTAACAGGGGCGGGAACTATGGCTACACCTTC
TRBJ2-2 | NA | TRBV5-1 | NA | CASSLGGQRYTGELFF | TGCGCCAGCAGCTTGGGAGGGCAGAGGTACACCGGGGAGCTGTTTTTT
TRBJ2-7 | NA | TRBV6-5 | TRBD2 | CASSGEGGIYEQYF | TGTGCCAGCAGCGGGGAGGGAGGCATCTACGAGCAGTACTTC
TRBJ2-1 | NA | TRBV5-1 | TRBD1 | CASSLLVTGDEQFF | TGCGCCAGCAGCTTGCTCGTAACAGGGGATGAGCAGTTCTTC
TRBJ2-4 | NA | TRBV5-6 | NA | CASSQILGDKNIQYF | TGTGCCAGCAGCCAAATTTTAGGGGACAAAAACATTCAGTACTTC
TRBJ2-2 | NA | TRBV19 | NA | CAGRIPNTGELFF | TGTGCAGGGAGGATCCCGAACACCGGGGAGCTGTTTTTT
TRBJ2-1 | NA | TRBV6-5 | NA | CATARTTSYNEQFF | TGTGCCACGGCCAGGACTACCTCCTACAATGAGCAGTTCTTC
TRBJ1-5 | NA | TRBV3-1/TRBV3-2 | TRBD1 | CASSQDRGLGQPQHF | TGTGCCAGCAGCCAAGACAGGGGGCTTGGTCAGCCCCAGCATTTT
TRBJ2-2 | NA | TRBV7-2 | NA | CASSLASGMGTGELFF | TGTGCCAGCAGCTTAGCGTCAGGGATGGGCACCGGGGAGCTGTTTTTT
TRBJ1-5 | NA | TRBV30 | TRBD1 | CAWSPGRGPDQPQHF | TGTGCCTGGAGTCCGGGTAGGGGGCCGGATCAGCCCCAGCATTTT
TRBJ2-2 | once | TRBV18 | NA | CASSPEQVNTGELFF | TGTGCCAGCTCACCAGAACAGGTGAACACCGGGGAGCTGTTTTTT